The table lists the clone carrying this T cell receptor beta chain with a few counts. Each CDR3 protein is one row after TCRdb ran MiXCR on the 5' RACE reads. The sample has under 70,000 distinct CDR3 sequences; 4% to 5.5% are singletons. The sample is drawn from a study of early T cells in non-severe SARS-CoV-2 infection. The TCR originated in an adult who was a healthcare worker with PCR-confirmed SARS-CoV-2 infection or an uninfected control (not recorded which). Sequencing was performed on whole blood.

CDR3 DNA sequence: TGCAGTGCTAGAGTCCGGGTTGGGACCCAGTACTTC. Translation: CSARVRVGTQYF. V is TRBV20-1 and J is TRBJ2-5; no clear D. The CDR3 loop spans 12 amino acids. Trimming left V 1 base short and J 7 bases short, with 10 bases between. The germline gives CDR1 DFQATT, CDR2 SNEGSKA (reference sequence).